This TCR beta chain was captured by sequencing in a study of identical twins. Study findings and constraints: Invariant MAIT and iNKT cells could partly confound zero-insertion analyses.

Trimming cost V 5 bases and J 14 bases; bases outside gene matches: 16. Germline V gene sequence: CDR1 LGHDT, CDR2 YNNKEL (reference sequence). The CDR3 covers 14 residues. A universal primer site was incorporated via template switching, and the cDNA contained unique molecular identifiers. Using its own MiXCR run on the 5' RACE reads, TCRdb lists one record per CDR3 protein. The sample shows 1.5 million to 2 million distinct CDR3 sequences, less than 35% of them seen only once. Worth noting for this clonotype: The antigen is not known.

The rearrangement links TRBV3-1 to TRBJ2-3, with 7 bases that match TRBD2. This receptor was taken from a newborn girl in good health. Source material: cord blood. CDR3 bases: TGTGCCAGCAGCAGTCCTAGCGGCCCCTTAGGAGCGTATTTT. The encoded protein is CASSSPSGPLGAYF.